This T cell receptor beta chain was obtained from a study of graft-versus-host responses after intestinal transplantation. The study's findings and limits: GvH clones occurred in recipient marrow; some first appeared in ileum or blood. Individuals who had graft-donor T cell macrochimerism had allografts that showed high graft-versus-host to host-versus-graft clonal ratios.

Profiling relied on immunoSEQ multiplex PCR, and the TCRdb table lists in-frame clones only, not all of them. Of over 90,000 clones listed, over 75% are singletons. J gave up 9 bases and V 6 bases, and 2 bases lay outside the gene matches. The length of the CDR3 is 12 residues. Germline CDR1 MNHEY, CDR2 SMNVEV (reference sequence). Remarks on this clone: Its antigen is currently unknown.

The V and J genes are TRBV27 and TRBJ2-1; the match to TRBD2 covers 10 bases. The clonotype was recovered from a human donor who received an intestinal transplant. Sequenced here: unstimulated CD8+ T cells sorted from spleen or lymph node cells, sampled before intestinal transplant. The CDR3: CASRGLASEQFF. The CDR3 DNA follows: TGTGCCAGCAGGGGACTAGCGTCTGAGCAGTTCTTC.